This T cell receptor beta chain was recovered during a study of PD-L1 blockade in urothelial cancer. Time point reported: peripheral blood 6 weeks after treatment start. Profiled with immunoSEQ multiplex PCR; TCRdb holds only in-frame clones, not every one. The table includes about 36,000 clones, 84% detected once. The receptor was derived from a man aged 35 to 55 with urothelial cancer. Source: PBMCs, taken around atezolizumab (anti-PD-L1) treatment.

The CDR3 region has the DNA TGTGCCAGCAGCTTATTTATGCGACAGGGTCTTAATGAGCAGTTCTTC. Residues: CASSLFMRQGLNEQFF. The chain is built from TRBV11-2 and TRBJ2-1, with 7 bases lining up with TRBD1. The J segment lost 7 bases and the V segment lost 2 bases, leaving 11 bases of the junction unmatched. Germline V gene data show CDR1 as SGHAT and CDR2 as FQNNGV. The CDR3 sequence is 16 residues long.